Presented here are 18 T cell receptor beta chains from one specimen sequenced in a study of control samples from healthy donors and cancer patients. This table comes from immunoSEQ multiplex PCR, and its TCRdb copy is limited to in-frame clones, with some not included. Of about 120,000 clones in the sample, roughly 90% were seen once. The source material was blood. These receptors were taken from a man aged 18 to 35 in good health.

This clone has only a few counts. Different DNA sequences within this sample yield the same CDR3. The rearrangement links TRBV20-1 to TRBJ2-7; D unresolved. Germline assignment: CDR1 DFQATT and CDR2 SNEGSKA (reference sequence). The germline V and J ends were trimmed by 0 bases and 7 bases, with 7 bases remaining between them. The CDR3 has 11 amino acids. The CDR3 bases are TGCAGTGCTAGAGATCCTCCGGAGCAGTACTTC. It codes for CSARDPPEQYF.

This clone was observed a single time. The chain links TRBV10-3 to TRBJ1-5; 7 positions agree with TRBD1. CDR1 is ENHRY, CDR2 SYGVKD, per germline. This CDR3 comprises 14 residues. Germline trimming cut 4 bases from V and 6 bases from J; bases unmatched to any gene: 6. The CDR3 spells CAISVGQGGQPQHF. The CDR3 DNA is TGTGCCATCAGTGTGGGGCAGGGGGGTCAGCCCCAGCATTTT.

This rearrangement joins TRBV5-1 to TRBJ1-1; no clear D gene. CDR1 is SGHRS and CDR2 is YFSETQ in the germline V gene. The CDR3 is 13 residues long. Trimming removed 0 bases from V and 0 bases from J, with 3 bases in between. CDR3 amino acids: CASSLGMNTEAFF. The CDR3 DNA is TGCGCCAGCAGCTTGGGCATGAACACTGAAGCTTTCTTT.

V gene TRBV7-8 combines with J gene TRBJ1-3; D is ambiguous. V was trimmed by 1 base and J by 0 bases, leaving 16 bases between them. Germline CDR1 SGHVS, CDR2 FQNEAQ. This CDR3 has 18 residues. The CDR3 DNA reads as TGTGCCAGCAGCTTAGAAGGGCGAGGAGTAATCTCTGGAAACACCATATATTTT. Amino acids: CASSLEGRGVISGNTIYF.

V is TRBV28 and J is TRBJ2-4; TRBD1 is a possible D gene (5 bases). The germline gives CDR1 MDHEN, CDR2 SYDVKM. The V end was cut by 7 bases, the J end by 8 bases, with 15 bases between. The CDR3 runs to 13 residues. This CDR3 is CASKMQKGDIQYF. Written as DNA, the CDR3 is TGTGCCAGCAAGATGCAAAAAGGGGACATTCAGTACTTC. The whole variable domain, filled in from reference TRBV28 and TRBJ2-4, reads DVKVTQSSRYLVKRTGEKVFLECVQDMDHENMFWYRQDPGLGLRLIYFSYDVKMKEKGDIPEGYSVSREKKERFSLILESASTNQTSMYLCASKMQKGDIQYFGAGTRLSVL.

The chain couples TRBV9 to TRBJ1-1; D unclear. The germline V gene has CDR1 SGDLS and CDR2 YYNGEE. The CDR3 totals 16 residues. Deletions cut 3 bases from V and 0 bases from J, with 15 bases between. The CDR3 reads CASSAEFSGLNTEAFF. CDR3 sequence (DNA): TGTGCCAGCAGCGCCGAGTTCAGCGGGTTGAACACTGAAGCTTTCTTT.

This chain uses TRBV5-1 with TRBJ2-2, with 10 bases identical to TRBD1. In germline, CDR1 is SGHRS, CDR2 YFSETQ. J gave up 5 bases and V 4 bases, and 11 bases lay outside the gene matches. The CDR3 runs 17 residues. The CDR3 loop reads CASSPSSSGQGTGELFF. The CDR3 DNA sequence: TGCGCCAGCAGCCCGTCTTCGTCGGGACAGGGGACCGGGGAGCTGTTTTTT.

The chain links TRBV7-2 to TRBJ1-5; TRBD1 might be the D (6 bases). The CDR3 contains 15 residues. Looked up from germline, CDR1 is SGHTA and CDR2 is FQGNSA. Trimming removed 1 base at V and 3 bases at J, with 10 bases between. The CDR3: CASSLERGVNQPQHF. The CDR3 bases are TGTGCCAGCAGCTTAGAGAGGGGGGTCAATCAGCCCCAGCATTTT.

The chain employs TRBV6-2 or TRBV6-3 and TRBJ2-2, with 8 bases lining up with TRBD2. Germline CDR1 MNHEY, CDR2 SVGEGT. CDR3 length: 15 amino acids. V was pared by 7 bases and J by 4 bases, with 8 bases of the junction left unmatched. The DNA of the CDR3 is TGTGCCAGCACCCCGGGAGGGGAGGCCACCGGGGAGCTGTTTTTT. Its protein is CASTPGGEATGELFF.

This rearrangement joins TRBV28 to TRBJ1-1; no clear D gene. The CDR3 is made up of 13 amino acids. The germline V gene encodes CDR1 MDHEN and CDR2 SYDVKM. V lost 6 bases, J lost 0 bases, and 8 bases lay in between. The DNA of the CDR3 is TGTGCCAGCAGCCCGAACATGAACACTGAAGCTTTCTTT. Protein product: CASSPNMNTEAFF.

The DNA for the CDR3 is TGTGCCAGCTCACTGAGCCGGGACAGGAACACTGAAGCTTTCTTT. This encodes CASSLSRDRNTEAFF. V gene TRBV18 combines with J gene TRBJ1-1; TRBD1 aligns across 7 bases. J was trimmed by 1 base and V by 4 bases; bases with no gene match: 6. The CDR3 totals 15 residues. From germline, CDR1 is KGHSH and CDR2 LQKENI. The full variable domain, completed using reference TRBV18 and TRBJ1-1, is NAGVMQNPRHLVRRRGQEARLRCSPMKGHSHVYWYRQLPEEGLKFMVYLQKENIIDESGMPKERFSAEFPKEGPSILRIQQVVRGDSAAYFCASSLSRDRNTEAFFGQGTRLTVV.

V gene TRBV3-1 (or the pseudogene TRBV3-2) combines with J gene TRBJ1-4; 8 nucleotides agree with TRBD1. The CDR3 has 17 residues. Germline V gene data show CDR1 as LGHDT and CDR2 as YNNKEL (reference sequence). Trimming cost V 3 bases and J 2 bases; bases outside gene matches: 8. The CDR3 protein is CASSHQTGAATNEKLFF. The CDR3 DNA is TGTGCCAGCAGCCATCAGACAGGGGCGGCGACTAATGAAAAACTGTTTTTT.

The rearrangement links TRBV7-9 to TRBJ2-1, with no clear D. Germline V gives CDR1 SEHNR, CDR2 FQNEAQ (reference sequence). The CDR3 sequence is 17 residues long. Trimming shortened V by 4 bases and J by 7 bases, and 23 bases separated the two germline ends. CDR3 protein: CASSSQRSSTFGNEQFF. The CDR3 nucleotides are TGTGCCAGCAGCTCACAGCGCTCCTCAACCTTTGGAAATGAGCAGTTCTTC.

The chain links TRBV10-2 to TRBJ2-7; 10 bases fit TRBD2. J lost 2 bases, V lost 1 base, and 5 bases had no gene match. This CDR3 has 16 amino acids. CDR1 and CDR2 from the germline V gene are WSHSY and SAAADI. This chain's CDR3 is CASSEFRTSGTYEQYF. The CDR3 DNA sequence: TGCGCCAGCAGTGAGTTCCGAACTAGCGGGACCTACGAGCAGTACTTC.

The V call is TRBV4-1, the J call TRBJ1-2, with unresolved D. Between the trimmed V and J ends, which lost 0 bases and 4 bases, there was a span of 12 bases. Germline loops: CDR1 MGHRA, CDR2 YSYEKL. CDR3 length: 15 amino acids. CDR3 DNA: TGCGCCAGCAGCCAAGAGGCGGCAGGAGGCTATGGCTACACCTTC. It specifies CASSQEAAGGYGYTF.

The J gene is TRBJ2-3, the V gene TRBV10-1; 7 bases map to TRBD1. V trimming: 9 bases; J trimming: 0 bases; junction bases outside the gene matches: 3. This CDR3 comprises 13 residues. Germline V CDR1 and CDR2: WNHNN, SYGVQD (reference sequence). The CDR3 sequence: CASRDRSTDTQYF. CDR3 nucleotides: TGCGCCAGTAGGGACAGAAGCACAGATACGCAGTATTTT.

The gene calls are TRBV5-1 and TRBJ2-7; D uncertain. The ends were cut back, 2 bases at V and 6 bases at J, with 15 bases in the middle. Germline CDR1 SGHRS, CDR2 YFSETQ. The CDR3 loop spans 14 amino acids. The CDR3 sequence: CASSFRTPGSEQYF. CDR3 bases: TGCGCCAGCAGCTTCCGCACCCCTGGGTCCGAGCAGTACTTC.

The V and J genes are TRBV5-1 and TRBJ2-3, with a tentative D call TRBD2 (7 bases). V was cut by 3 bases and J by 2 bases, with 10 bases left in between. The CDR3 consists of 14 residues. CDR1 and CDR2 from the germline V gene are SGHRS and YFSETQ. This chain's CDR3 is CASSWGGSTDTQYF. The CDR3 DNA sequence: TGCGCCAGCAGCTGGGGGGGCTCCACAGATACGCAGTATTTT. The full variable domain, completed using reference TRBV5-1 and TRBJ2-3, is KAGVTQTPRYLIKTRGQQVTLSCSPISGHRSVSWYQQTPGQGLQFLFEYFSETQRNKGNFPGRFSGRQFSNSRSEMNVSTLELGDSALYLCASSWGGSTDTQYFGPGTRLTVL.